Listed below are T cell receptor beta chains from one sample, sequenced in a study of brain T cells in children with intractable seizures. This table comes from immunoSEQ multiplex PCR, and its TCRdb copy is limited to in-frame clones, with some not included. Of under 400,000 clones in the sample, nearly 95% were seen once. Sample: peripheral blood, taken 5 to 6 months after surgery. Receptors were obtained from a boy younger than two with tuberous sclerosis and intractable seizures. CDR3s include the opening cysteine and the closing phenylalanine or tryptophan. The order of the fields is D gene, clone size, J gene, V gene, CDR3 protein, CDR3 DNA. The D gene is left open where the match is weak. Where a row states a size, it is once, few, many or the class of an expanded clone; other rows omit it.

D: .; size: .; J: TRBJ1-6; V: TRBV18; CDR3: CASSPSWGLNNSPLHF; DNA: TGTGCCAGCTCACCATCTTGGGGCTTGAATAATTCACCCCTCCACTTT
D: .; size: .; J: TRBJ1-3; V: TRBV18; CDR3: CASSPPGKVTGNTIYF; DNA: TGTGCCAGCTCACCACCTGGGAAGGTAACTGGAAACACCATATATTTT
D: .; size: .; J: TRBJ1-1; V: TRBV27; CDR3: CASSLTLGPDTEAFF; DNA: TGTGCCAGCAGTCTTACACTGGGACCCGACACTGAAGCTTTCTTT
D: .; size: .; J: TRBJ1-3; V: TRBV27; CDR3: CASSHRTGLGNTIYF; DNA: TGTGCCAGCAGTCATCGGACGGGTTTAGGAAACACCATATATTTT
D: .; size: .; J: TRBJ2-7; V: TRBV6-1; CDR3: CASSEGEGWDTSSYEQYF; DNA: TGTGCCAGCAGTGAAGGAGAGGGTTGGGACACCAGCTCGTACGAGCAGTACTTC
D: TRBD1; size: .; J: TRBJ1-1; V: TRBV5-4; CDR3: CASSLEGARTEAFF; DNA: TGTGCCAGCAGCTTGGAGGGGGCGAGAACTGAAGCTTTCTTT
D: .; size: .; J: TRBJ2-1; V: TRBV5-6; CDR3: CASTLRSTWGDEQFF; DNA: TGTGCCAGCACCCTTCGATCGACATGGGGCGATGAGCAGTTCTTC
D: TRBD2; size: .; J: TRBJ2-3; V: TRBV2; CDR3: CASCREARGTDTQYF; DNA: TGTGCCAGCTGCCGGGAGGCTCGGGGCACAGATACGCAGTATTTT
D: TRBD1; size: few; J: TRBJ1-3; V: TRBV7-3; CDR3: CASIPGGQGNTIYF; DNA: TGTGCCAGCATCCCAGGGGGCCAAGGAAACACCATATATTTT
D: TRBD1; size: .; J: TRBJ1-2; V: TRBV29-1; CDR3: CSAGQGNGYTF; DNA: TGCAGCGCCGGACAGGGAAATGGCTACACCTTC
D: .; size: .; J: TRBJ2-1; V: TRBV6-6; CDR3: CASRGGGNEQFF; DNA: TGTGCCAGCCGCGGAGGGGGGAATGAGCAGTTCTTC
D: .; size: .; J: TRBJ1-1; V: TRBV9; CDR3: CASSQRVRNTEAFF; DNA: TGTGCCAGCAGCCAGAGGGTGAGGAACACTGAAGCTTTCTTT
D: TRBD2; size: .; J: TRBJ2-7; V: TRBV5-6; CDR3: CASSYDPGREDVNEQYF; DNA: TGTGCCAGCAGCTACGACCCGGGACGGGAGGATGTTAACGAGCAGTACTTC
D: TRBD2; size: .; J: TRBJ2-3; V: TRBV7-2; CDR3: CASSFPSGGSADTQYF; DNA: TGTGCCAGCAGCTTCCCTAGCGGGGGGTCCGCAGATACGCAGTATTTT
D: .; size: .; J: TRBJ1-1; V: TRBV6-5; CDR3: CASGSVTEAFF; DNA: TGTGCCAGCGGATCCGTTACTGAAGCTTTCTTT
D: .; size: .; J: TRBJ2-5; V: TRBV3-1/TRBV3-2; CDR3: CASSPRLMGGGETQYF; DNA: TGTGCCAGCAGCCCCCGCCTAATGGGGGGCGGGGAGACCCAGTACTTC
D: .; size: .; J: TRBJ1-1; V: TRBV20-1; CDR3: CSASFGTEAFF; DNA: TGCAGTGCTAGTTTCGGAACTGAAGCTTTCTTT
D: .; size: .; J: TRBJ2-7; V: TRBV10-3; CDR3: CAISDNEQYF; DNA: TGTGCCATCAGTGACAACGAGCAGTACTTC
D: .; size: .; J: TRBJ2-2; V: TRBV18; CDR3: CASSLSLVSGELFF; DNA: TGTGCCAGCTCACTCTCGCTAGTTTCCGGGGAGCTGTTTTTT
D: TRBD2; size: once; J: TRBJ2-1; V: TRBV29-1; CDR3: CSVEQGPGGPNIGEQFF; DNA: TGCAGCGTTGAACAGGGGCCGGGAGGGCCTAATATAGGTGAGCAGTTCTTC
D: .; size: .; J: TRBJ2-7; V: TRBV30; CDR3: CAWSPHYVYHYEQYF; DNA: TGTGCCTGGAGTCCACACTATGTCTACCACTACGAGCAGTACTTC
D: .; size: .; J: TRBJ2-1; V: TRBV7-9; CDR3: CASSFHEGSYNEQFF; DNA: TGTGCCAGCAGCTTCCATGAGGGCTCCTACAATGAGCAGTTCTTC
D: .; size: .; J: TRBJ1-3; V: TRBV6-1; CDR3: CASSEARGSGNTIYF; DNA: TGTGCCAGCAGTGAAGCCCGAGGCTCTGGAAACACCATATATTTT
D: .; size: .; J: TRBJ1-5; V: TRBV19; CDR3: CASSIDGLQPQHF; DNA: TGTGCCAGTAGTATAGATGGATTGCAGCCCCAGCATTTT
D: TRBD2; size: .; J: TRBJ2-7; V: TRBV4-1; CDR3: CASSQGVLAAIYEQYF; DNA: TGCGCCAGCAGCCAAGGGGTCCTAGCGGCGATCTACGAGCAGTACTTC
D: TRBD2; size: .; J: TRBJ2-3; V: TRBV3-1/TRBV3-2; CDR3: CASSPWSGRTPDTQYF; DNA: TGTGCCAGCAGCCCCTGGAGCGGGAGGACCCCAGATACGCAGTATTTT
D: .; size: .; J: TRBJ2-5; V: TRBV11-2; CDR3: CASSFPTQEKETQYF; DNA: TGTGCCAGCAGCTTTCCAACCCAGGAAAAAGAGACCCAGTACTTC
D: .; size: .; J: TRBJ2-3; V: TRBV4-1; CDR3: CASSHPNGLSSTDTQYF; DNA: TGCGCCAGCAGCCATCCCAATGGCCTTTCTAGCACAGATACGCAGTATTTT
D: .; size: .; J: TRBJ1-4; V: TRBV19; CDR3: CASSIDNRQVQKLFF; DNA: TGTGCCAGTAGTATCGATAACCGACAGGTACAAAAACTGTTTTTT
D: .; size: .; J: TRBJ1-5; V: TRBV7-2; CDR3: CASSLDRGPDQPQHF; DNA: TGTGCCAGCAGCTTAGATCGGGGTCCGGATCAGCCCCAGCATTTT
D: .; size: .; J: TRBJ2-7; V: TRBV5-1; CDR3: CASSKAPREGPREQYF; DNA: TGCGCCAGCAGTAAGGCCCCCCGCGAGGGCCCAAGGGAGCAGTACTTC
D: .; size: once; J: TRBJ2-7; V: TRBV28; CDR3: CASSQAGGFLEQYF; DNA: TGTGCCAGCAGCCAAGCGGGTGGGTTCCTCGAGCAGTACTTC
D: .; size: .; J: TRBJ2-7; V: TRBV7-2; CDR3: CASSSLGDWGRSYEQYF; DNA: TGTGCCAGCAGCTCCCTGGGGGACTGGGGGAGGTCCTACGAGCAGTACTTC
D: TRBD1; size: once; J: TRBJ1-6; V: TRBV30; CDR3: CAWTDGTGKPPLHF; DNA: TGTGCCTGGACTGACGGGACAGGGAAGCCACCCCTCCACTTT
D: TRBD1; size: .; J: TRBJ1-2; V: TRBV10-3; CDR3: CAGGTGISGYTF; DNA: TGTGCCGGGGGGACAGGGATTAGCGGCTACACCTTC
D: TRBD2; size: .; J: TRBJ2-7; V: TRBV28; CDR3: CASSLRSGLAAYEQYF; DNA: TGTGCCAGCAGTCTCCGCTCGGGACTAGCGGCCTACGAGCAGTACTTC
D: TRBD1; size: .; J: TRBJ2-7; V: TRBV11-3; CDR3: CASSLRQGAEEQYF; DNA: TGTGCCAGCAGCCTTCGACAGGGGGCGGAGGAGCAGTACTTC
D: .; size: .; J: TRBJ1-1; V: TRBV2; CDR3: CASSTDIQGGTEAFF; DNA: TGTGCCAGCAGTACGGACATACAGGGTGGCACTGAAGCTTTCTTT
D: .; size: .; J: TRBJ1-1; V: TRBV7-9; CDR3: CASGLDRIEAFF; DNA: TGTGCCAGCGGCTTGGATAGGATTGAAGCTTTCTTT
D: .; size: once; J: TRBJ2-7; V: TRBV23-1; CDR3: CASSQPGEQYF; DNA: TGCGCCAGCAGTCAACCGGGGGAGCAGTACTTC
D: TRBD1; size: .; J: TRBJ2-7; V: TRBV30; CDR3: CAWRRQGGSEQYF; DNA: TGTGCCTGGAGAAGACAGGGGGGTAGCGAGCAGTACTTC
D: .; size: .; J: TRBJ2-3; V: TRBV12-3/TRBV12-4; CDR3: CASGGSSTQYF; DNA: TGTGCCAGCGGGGGGTCCAGTACGCAGTATTTT
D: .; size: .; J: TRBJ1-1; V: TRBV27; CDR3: CASSPTGRGTEAFF; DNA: TGTGCCAGCAGCCCCACAGGGAGGGGAACTGAAGCTTTCTTT
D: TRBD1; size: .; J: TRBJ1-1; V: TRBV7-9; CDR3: CASSPSGGSTEAFF; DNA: TGTGCCAGCAGCCCATCAGGGGGATCTACTGAAGCTTTCTTT
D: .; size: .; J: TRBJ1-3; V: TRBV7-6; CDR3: CASSPRSGDSGNTIYF; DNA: TGTGCCAGCAGCCCCCGTTCGGGGGACTCTGGAAACACCATATATTTT
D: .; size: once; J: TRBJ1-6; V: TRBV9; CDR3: CASSVDRERPPLHF; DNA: TGTGCCAGCAGCGTAGACAGGGAGAGGCCACCCCTCCACTTT
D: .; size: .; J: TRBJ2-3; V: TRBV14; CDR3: CASGARPGRDTQYF; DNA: TGTGCCAGCGGGGCCAGACCGGGCAGAGATACGCAGTATTTT
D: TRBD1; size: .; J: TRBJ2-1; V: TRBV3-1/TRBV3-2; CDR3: CASSPSGQGDNEQFF; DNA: TGTGCCAGCAGTCCCTCGGGACAGGGTGACAATGAGCAGTTCTTC